This TCR beta chain was recovered during a study of CD8 T cells in Susac syndrome. An input of 0.5 to 1 ug of RNA was subjected to reverse transcription using random hexamers. The amplification used immunoSEQ multiplex PCR on TCR beta CDR3; it spanned 54 Vbeta and 13 Jbeta. TCRdb redid the calling of the immunoSEQ multiplex PCR reads with MiXCR, one entry per CDR3 protein. The data hold tens of thousands of distinct CDR3 sequences, with roughly 94% observed a single time. Germline lookup yields CDR1 DFQATT and CDR2 SNEGSKA (reference sequence). This CDR3 comprises 14 residues. With 0 bases removed from V and 0 bases from J, the gap between germline ends came to 6 bases.

The chain uses TRBV20-1 and TRBJ1-5; weak D call: TRBD1 (6 bases). This clonotype originated in a human donor in good health. Sequences were obtained from CD8+ T cells from PBMCs. CDR3 loop: CSAREDSSNQPQHF. The CDR3 DNA sequence: TGCAGTGCTAGAGAGGACAGTAGCAATCAGCCCCAGCATTTT.